The source of this TCR beta chain is a study of regulatory T cells in long-lasting Graves disease. On the study more broadly: New Graves' disease cases had less than 3 months of antithyroid drugs.

This clonotype was seen at least ten times. Antigen: not known. Broader study findings: Persistent disease was associated with favored TRBV28 usage and with favored use of TRBJ1-2 and TRBJ2-5. Accuracy was possibly reduced by small sample size. New patients shared some 890 public clonotypes, fewer than the roughly 3,000 shared by persistent patients.

Germline loops: CDR1 MDHEN, CDR2 SYDVKM. V was shortened by 10 bases and J by 0 bases, with 13 bases between the two germline ends. The CDR3 is 14 residues long. Arm-PCR of CDR3 regions with iRepertoire HTBI primers generated TCR beta libraries. TCRdb analysed the multiplex PCR reads with MiXCR anew, one entry per CDR3 protein. This sample has under 250,000 distinct CDR3 sequences, with roughly 19% found just once. Specified time point: newly diagnosed GD, antithyroid drugs for less than 3 months. RNA isolated from PBMCs was used to make the TCR library. These data also formed part of another study, on T cells in Graves' hyperthyroidism and ophthalmopathy.

This clonotype was obtained from a woman between 25 and 40 years old with Graves disease. Sequencing used peripheral blood mononuclear cells (PBMCs), obtained at new diagnosis, from a patient treated with antithyroid drugs. V usage is TRBV28 and J usage is TRBJ1-3; D is unclear. CDR3 region: CATDNPFSGNTIYF. The CDR3 DNA reads as TGTGCCACAGATAACCCATTCTCTGGAAACACCATATATTTT.